What follows describes a single TCR beta chain. What it binds is not known. This specimen belongs to a study of T cell repertoires in cytomegalovirus infection. In TCRdb, the reads were re-called with MiXCR into one record per CDR3 protein. The table lists some 940,000 distinct CDR3 sequences, more than 25% of them singletons, with 11% to 15% in the top ten. V was pared by 2 bases and J by 2 bases, with 8 bases of the junction left unmatched. Germline V CDR1 and CDR2: MDHEN, SYDVKM. The CDR3 runs to 18 residues. The sequences come from cultured CD8+ T cells from PBMCs, collected from culture after CMV antigen stimulation. The receptor was isolated from a human donor in good health (CMV status not recorded). Some clones in this sample may be carry-over from other donors' samples. The J gene is TRBJ2-7, the V gene TRBV28; 14 bases are shared with TRBD2. CDR3 in DNA: TGTGCCAGCAGTTTACCGACTAGCGGGGGGGGATTCCCCTACGAGCAGTACTTC. Encoded protein: CASSLPTSGGGFPYEQYF.